The clone carrying this TCR beta chain turned up a few times. Antigen: not known. In germline, CDR1 is SGHNT, CDR2 YYREEE (reference sequence). This CDR3 region has 14 residues. V was trimmed by 0 bases and J by 2 bases, leaving 8 bases between them. With 60 Vbeta and 13 Jbeta primers, the PCR was carried out. Produced via immunoSEQ multiplex PCR; TCRdb's table is partial and in-frame only. The table has about 160,000 clones, 75% seen once. This entry comes from a study of cytomegalovirus exposure and HLA in healthy donors. The wider study: In terms of ancestry, the Caucasian-associated cluster contained roughly 81% of the roughly 400 genotyped donors.

Notes on the study in general: By HLA locus, TCR association rates varied in a later analysis, with DRB1 showing the most and HLA-C the fewest. Links to common viral pathogens appeared, in a later analysis, for several of the most significant clusters.

The sample was PBMCs. The clonotype originates from a woman between 50 and 59 years old in good health and CMV-seropositive. This rearrangement joins TRBV5-4 to TRBJ2-5; no reliable D call. Here the CDR3 DNA reads TGTGCCAGCAGCTTGGCGGCGGCACAAGAGACCCAGTACTTC. Protein product: CASSLAAAQETQYF. Filled out from reference TRBV5-4 and TRBJ2-5, the complete variable domain reads ETGVTQSPTHLIKTRGQQVTLRCSSQSGHNTVSWYQQALGQGPQFIFQYYREEENGRGNFPPRFSGLQFPNYSSELNVNALELDDSALYLCASSLAAAQETQYFGPGTRLLVL.